Reported below is one T cell receptor beta chain. What it binds is not known. RNA amounts of 0.5 to 1 ug underwent reverse transcription with random hexamers. TCRdb passed the immunoSEQ multiplex PCR reads through MiXCR, listing each CDR3 protein once. The data show about 150,000 distinct CDR3 sequences, approximately 95% seen once. V lost 4 bases and J lost 8; bases outside the gene matches: 8. The CDR3 length is 14 residues. These data are taken from a study of CD8 T cells in Susac syndrome. Study summary: Patients with Susac syndrome, at blood draw, were therapy-naive, on corticosteroids, or on intravenous immunoglobulin alone. Study-level points and caveats: CD4+ T cell repertoires in Susac syndrome exhibited no evidence of clonal expansion.

The TCR comes from a human donor with Susac syndrome. The sequenced sample was CD4+ T cells from PBMCs. The rearrangement joins TRBV12-3 or TRBV12-4 to TRBJ1-2; TRBD1 matches at 9 bases. As DNA, the CDR3 is TGTGCCAGCAGTTACCGGGACAGGGTGTGGGGCTACACCTTC. Residues: CASSYRDRVWGYTF.